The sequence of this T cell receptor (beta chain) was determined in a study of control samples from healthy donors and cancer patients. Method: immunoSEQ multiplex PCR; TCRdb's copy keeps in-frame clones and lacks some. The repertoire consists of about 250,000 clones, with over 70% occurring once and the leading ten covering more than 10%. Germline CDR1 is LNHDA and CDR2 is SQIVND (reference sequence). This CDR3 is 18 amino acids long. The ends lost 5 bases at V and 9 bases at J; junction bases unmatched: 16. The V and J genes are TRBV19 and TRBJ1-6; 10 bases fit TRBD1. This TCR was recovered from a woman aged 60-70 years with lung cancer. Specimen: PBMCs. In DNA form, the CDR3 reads TGTGCCAGTAGTTTCTCGGACAGGGGGACTGGTAAAAGTTCACCCCTCCACTTT. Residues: CASSFSDRGTGKSSPLHF.